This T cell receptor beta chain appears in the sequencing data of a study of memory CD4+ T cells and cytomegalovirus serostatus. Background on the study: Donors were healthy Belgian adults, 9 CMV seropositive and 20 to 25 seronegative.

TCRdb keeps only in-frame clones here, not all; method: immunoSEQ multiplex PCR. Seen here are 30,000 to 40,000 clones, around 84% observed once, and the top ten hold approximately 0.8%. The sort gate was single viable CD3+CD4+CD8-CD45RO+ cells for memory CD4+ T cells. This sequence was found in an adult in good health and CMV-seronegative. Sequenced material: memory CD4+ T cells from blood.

CDR3 coding DNA: TGTGCCAGCAGTTCCTTCCTGACTAGCGGAACAGATACGCAGTATTTT. Translation: CASSSFLTSGTDTQYF. The rearrangement links TRBV27 to TRBJ2-3, with TRBD2 matching over 9 bases. Unmatched junction bases numbered 8, after V lost 4 bases and J lost 3 bases. The CDR3 runs 16 residues. Germline CDR1 and CDR2: MNHEY and SMNVEV (reference sequence).